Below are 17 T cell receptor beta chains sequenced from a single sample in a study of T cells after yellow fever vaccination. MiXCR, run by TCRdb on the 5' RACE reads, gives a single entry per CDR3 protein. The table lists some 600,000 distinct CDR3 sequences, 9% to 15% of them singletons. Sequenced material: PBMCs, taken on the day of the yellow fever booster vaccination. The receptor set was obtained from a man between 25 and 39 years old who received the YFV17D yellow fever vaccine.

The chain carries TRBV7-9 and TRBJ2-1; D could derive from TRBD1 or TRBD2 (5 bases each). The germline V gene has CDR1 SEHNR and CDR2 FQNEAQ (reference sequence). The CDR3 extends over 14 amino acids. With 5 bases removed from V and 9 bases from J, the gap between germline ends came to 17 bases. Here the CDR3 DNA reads TGTGCCAGCAGCCCCCCCCGAGGGGTAAGTGAGCAGTTCTTC. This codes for CASSPPRGVSEQFF.

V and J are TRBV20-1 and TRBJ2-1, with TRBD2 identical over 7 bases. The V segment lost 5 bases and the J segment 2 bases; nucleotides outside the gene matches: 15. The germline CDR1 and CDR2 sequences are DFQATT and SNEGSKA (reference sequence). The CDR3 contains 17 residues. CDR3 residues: CSAVPKASTSAYNEQFF. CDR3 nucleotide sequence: TGCAGTGCTGTTCCGAAAGCCTCCACTAGCGCCTACAATGAGCAGTTCTTC.

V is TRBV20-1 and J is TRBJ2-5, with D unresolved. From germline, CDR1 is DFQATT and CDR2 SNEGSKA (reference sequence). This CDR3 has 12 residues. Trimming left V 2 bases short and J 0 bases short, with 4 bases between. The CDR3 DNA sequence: TGCAGTGCTAGAAGGTACCAAGAGACCCAGTACTTC. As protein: CSARRYQETQYF.

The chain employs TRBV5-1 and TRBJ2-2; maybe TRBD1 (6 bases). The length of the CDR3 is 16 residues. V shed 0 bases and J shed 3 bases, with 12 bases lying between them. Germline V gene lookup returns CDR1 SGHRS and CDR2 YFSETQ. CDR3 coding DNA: TGCGCCAGCAGCTTGGCTGGGACAAGAGACACCGGGGAGCTGTTTTTT. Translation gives CASSLAGTRDTGELFF.

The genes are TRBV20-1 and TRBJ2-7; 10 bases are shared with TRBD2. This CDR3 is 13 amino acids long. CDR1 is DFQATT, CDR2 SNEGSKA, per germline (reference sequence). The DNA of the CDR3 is TGCAGCGCCTACCATAGCGGGAGGAGGGAGCAGTACTTC. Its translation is CSAYHSGRREQYF.

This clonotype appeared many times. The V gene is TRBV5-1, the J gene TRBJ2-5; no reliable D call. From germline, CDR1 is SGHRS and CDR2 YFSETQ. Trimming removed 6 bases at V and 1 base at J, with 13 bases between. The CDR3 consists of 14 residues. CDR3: CASKPTSAQETQYF. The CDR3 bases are TGCGCCAGCAAACCGACATCGGCCCAAGAGACCCAGTACTTC.

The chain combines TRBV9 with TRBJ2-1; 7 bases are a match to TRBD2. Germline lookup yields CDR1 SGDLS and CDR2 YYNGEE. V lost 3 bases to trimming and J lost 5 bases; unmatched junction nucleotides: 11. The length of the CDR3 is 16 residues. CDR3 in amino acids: CASSATWGRAHNEQFF. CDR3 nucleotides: TGTGCCAGCAGCGCAACTTGGGGGAGGGCCCACAATGAGCAGTTCTTC.

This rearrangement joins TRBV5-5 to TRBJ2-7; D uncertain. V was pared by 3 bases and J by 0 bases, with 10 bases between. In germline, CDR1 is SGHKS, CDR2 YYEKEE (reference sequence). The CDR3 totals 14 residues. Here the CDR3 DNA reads TGTGCCAGCAGCTCTCTGGCCCCCTCCTACGAGCAGTACTTC. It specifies CASSSLAPSYEQYF.

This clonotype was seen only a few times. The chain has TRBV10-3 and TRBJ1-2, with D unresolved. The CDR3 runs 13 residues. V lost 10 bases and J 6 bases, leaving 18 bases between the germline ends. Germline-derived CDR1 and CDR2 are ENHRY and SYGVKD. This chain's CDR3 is CATYRNDGNGYTF. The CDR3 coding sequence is TGTGCCACCTATCGGAACGACGGGAATGGCTACACCTTC.

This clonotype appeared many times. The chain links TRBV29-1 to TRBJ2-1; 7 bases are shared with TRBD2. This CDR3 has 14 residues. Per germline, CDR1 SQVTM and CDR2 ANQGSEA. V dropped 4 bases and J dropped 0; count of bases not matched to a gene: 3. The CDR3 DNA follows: TGCAGCGTTGTAAGCGGGACCTCCTACAATGAGCAGTTCTTC. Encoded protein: CSVVSGTSYNEQFF.

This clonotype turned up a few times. DNA for the CDR3: TGTGCCAGCTCACCCCAGCTAGCGGGAGGCGCAGATACGCAGTATTTT. Its translation: CASSPQLAGGADTQYF. This chain joins TRBV18 and TRBJ2-3; TRBD2 matches 11 bases. Trimming cost V 3 bases and J 4 bases; bases outside gene matches: 6. CDR3 size: 16 residues. Germline CDR1 KGHSH, CDR2 LQKENI.

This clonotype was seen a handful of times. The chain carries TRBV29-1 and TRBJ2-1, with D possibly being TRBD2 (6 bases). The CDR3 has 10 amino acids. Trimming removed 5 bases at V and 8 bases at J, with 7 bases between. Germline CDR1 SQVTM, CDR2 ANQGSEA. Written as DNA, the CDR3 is TGCAGCGTTTGGGAGGATGAGCAGTTCTTC. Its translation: CSVWEDEQFF.

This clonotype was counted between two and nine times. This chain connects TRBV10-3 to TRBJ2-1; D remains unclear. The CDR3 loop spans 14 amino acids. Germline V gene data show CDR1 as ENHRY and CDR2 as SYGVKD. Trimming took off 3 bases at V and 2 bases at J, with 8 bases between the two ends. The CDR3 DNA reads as TGTGCCATCAGTGACTATGGAACCTACAATGAGCAGTTCTTC. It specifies CAISDYGTYNEQFF.

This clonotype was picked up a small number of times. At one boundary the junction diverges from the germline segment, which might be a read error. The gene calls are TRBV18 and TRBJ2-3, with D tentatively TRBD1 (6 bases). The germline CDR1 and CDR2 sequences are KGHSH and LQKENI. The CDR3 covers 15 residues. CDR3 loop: CASSPPSQGTDTQYF. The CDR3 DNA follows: TGTGCCAGCTCACCACCTTCACAGGGCACCGATACGCAGTATTTT.

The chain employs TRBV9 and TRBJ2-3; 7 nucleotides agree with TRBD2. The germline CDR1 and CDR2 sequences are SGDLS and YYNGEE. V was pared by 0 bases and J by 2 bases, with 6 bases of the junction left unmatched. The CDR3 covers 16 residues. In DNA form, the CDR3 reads TGTGCCAGCAGCGTAGCTCTAGCGGCTACCACAGATACGCAGTATTTT. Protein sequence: CASSVALAATTDTQYF.

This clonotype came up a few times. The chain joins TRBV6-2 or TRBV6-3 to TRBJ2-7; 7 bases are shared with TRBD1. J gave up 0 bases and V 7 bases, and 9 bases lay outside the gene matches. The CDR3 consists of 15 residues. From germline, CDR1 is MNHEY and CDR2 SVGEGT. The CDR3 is CASNGYRGASYEQYF. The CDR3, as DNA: TGTGCCAGCAATGGTTACAGGGGAGCCTCCTACGAGCAGTACTTC.

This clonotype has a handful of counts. The CDR3 protein is CSATGTGLYEQYF. Written as DNA, the CDR3 is TGCAGCGCCACCGGGACAGGACTGTACGAGCAGTACTTC. This chain joins TRBV29-1 and TRBJ2-7; 8 nucleotides agree with TRBD1. The J segment lost 4 bases and the V segment lost 7 bases, leaving 9 bases of the junction unmatched. The CDR3 extends over 13 amino acids. The V gene's germline CDR1 is SQVTM and CDR2 ANQGSEA.